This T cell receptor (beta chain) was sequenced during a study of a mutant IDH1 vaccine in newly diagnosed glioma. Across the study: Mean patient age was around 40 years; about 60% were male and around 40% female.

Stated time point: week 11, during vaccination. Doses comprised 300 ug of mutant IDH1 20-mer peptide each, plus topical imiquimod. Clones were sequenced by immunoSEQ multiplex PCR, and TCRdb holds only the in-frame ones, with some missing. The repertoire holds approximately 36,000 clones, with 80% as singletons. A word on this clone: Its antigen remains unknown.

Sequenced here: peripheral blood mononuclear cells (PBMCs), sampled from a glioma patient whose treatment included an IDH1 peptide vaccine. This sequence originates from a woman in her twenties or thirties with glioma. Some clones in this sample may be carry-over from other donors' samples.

The CDR3 here is CASSFTSNQPQHF. The CDR3 nucleotides are TGTGCCAGCAGCTTTACTAGCAATCAGCCCCAGCATTTT. The genes are TRBV11-2 and TRBJ1-5; D is unclear. The V gene lost 3 bases and the J gene lost 0 bases, with 3 bases spanning the gap. Germline CDR1 SGHAT, CDR2 FQNNGV. CDR3 size: 13 residues.